These 18 T cell receptor beta chains were all obtained from the same sample, sequenced in a study of cytomegalovirus exposure and HLA in healthy donors. Primers included in the PCR were 60 Vbeta and 13 Jbeta primers. Data came from immunoSEQ multiplex PCR; TCRdb stores just in-frame clones and leaves some out. The profile shows tens of thousands of clones, 55% to 65% of them singletons. Sequenced material: PBMCs. The receptors originated from a human donor in good health.

This clone was seen once. CDR3 sequence (DNA): TGTGCCAGCAGACCCCTTGCAGGGTGGGACTATGGCTACACCTTC. Its protein product is CASRPLAGWDYGYTF. V usage is TRBV7-9 and J usage is TRBJ1-2, with D tentatively TRBD1 (5 bases). The CDR3 loop spans 15 amino acids. V shed 6 bases and J shed 3 bases, with 17 bases lying between them. Germline-derived CDR1 and CDR2 are SEHNR and FQNEAQ (reference sequence). The variable domain in full, with the rest retrieved from reference TRBV7-9 and TRBJ1-2, is DTGVSQNPRHKITKRGQNVTFRCDPISEHNRLYWYRQTLGQGPEFLTYFQNEAQLEKSRLLSDRFSAERPKGSFSTLEIQRTEQGDSAMYLCASRPLAGWDYGYTFGSGTRLTVV.

The chain couples TRBV29-1 to TRBJ2-3; 8 bases are shared with TRBD2. Germline loops: CDR1 SQVTM, CDR2 ANQGSEA. With 7 bases clipped from V and 1 base from J, the junction kept 7 bases outside the gene matches. This CDR3 spans 14 amino acids. CDR3 bases: TGCAGCGGAACAACAGCGGGGGGCACAGATACGCAGTATTTT. Protein product: CSGTTAGGTDTQYF.

J is TRBJ2-3 and V is TRBV7-3, with 8 bases matching TRBD1. This CDR3 is built from 15 residues. Germline values: CDR1 SGHTA, CDR2 FQGTGA. The junction had 4 bases not matched to a gene; V was cut back by 3 bases and J by 2 bases. DNA for the CDR3: TGTGCCAGCAGCTTCGGACAGGGCACCACAGATACGCAGTATTTT. Protein: CASSFGQGTTDTQYF.

A remark on this clone: The junction differs from germline at one of its ends, possibly a read error. This sequence joins TRBV5-5 and TRBJ1-2; possible D gene TRBD1, 5 bases. Germline CDR1 and CDR2: SGHKS and YYEKEE (reference sequence). The CDR3 is 12 residues long. DNA of the CDR3: TGTGCCAGCAGCTTGGGACAGAGTGGCTACCCCTTC. It codes for CASSLGQSGYPF.

The chain uses TRBV7-2 and TRBJ1-4; 7 nucleotides match TRBD1. CDR1 SGHTA and CDR2 FQGNSA come from the germline V gene. J was trimmed by 8 bases and V by 3 bases; bases with no gene match: 6. The CDR3 runs to 14 residues. CDR3 coding DNA: TGTGCCAGCAGCTTGAACGCAGGGGGAGAAAAACTGTTTTTT. As protein: CASSLNAGGEKLFF.

This clone was detected only a few times. The rearrangement uses TRBV13 and TRBJ2-7, with 8 bases that match TRBD1. Germline V gene data show CDR1 as PRHDT and CDR2 as FYEKMQ (reference sequence). CDR3 length: 16 residues. Trimming removed 5 bases from V and 2 bases from J; junction bases left unmatched: 11. CDR3 DNA sequence: TGTGCCAGCAGCCTCTCTCTCGGACAGGGCACCTACGAGCAGTACTTC. Translated, it gives CASSLSLGQGTYEQYF.

In this sample, this clone turned up a few times. The CDR3 spells CASSPDRETYEQYF. The DNA for the CDR3 is TGCGCCAGCAGCCCCGACCGGGAGACCTACGAGCAGTACTTC. The chain has TRBV5-1 and TRBJ2-7, with D possibly matching TRBD2 (6 bases). The CDR3 has 14 amino acids. Trimming removed 4 bases at V and 2 bases at J, with 13 bases between. Germline V gives CDR1 SGHRS, CDR2 YFSETQ.

The chain carries TRBV5-1 and TRBJ1-2, with TRBD1 matching 8 bases. Unmatched junction bases numbered 9, after V lost 4 bases and J lost 7 bases. In germline, CDR1 is SGHRS, CDR2 YFSETQ. This CDR3 is built from 14 residues. The CDR3 sequence: CASSQYTGGTGYTF. In nucleotides, the CDR3 is TGCGCCAGCAGCCAATACACAGGGGGTACTGGCTACACCTTC.

The chain is built from TRBV7-2 and TRBJ2-7; no firm D call. There are 12 residues in the CDR3. Germline V gene lookup returns CDR1 SGHTA and CDR2 FQGNSA. V dropped 1 base and J dropped 3 bases, with 4 bases sitting between them. In DNA form, the CDR3 reads TGTGCCAGCAGCTTAGATCACTACGAGCAGTACTTC. Translation: CASSLDHYEQYF.

This clone was counted a few times. Other DNA sequences in this specimen translate into the identical CDR3. The chain has TRBV7-2 and TRBJ1-2; TRBD1 might be the D (6 bases). The CDR3 totals 13 residues. V lost 2 bases and J lost 3, with 7 bases in between. Per germline, CDR1 SGHTA and CDR2 FQGNSA. The CDR3 is CASSLQGHYGYTF. CDR3 coding DNA: TGTGCCAGCAGCTTACAGGGGCACTATGGCTACACCTTC.

The chain joins TRBV11-1 to TRBJ2-7, with a possible D match to TRBD1 (6 bases). This CDR3 is built from 13 residues. CDR1 and CDR2 (germline): SGHAT, FQDESV (reference sequence). V was clipped by 1 base and J by 2 bases, with 6 bases between them. The CDR3 reads CASSLGGPYEQYF. The CDR3 region has the DNA TGTGCCAGCAGCTTAGGGGGGCCCTACGAGCAGTACTTC. The variable domain in full, with the rest retrieved from reference TRBV11-1 and TRBJ2-7, is EAEVAQSPRYKITEKSQAVAFWCDPISGHATLYWYRQILGQGPELLVQFQDESVVDDSQLPKDRFSAERLKGVDSTLKIQPAELGDSAMYLCASSLGGPYEQYFGPGTRLTVT.

A few counts support this clone. The chain carries TRBV30 and TRBJ2-7; 8 bases are shared with TRBD1. The CDR3 has 15 amino acids. From germline, CDR1 is GTSNPN and CDR2 SVGIG (reference sequence). Trimming cost V 6 bases and J 0 bases; bases outside gene matches: 10. This CDR3 reads CACSQGASLSYEQYF. CDR3 bases: TGTGCCTGTTCCCAGGGGGCCTCTCTCTCCTACGAGCAGTACTTC.

This clone occurred a few times. This chain links TRBV2 with TRBJ1-2; 7 nucleotides line up with TRBD1. Per germline, CDR1 SNHLY and CDR2 FYNNEI. This CDR3 is built from 13 residues. With 6 bases clipped from V and 4 bases from J, the junction kept 5 bases outside the gene matches. CDR3 bases: TGTGCCAGCAGAGACAGGGTGGGCTATGGCTACACCTTC. It is translated as CASRDRVGYGYTF. The full variable domain, rest sourced from reference TRBV2 and TRBJ1-2, is EPEVTQTPSHQVTQMGQEVILRCVPISNHLYFYWYRQILGQKVEFLVSFYNNEISEKSEIFDDQFSVERPDGSNFTLKIRSTKLEDSAMYFCASRDRVGYGYTFGSGTRLTVV.

The chain employs TRBV14 and TRBJ2-3; no clear D. This CDR3 spans 13 amino acids. V lost 1 base and J lost 6, with 8 bases in between. Per the germline V gene, CDR1 is SGHDN and CDR2 is FVKESK. The CDR3 is CASSQVNQDTQYF. As DNA, the CDR3 is TGTGCCAGCAGCCAAGTGAATCAGGATACGCAGTATTTT.

In DNA, the CDR3 is TGCGCCAGCAGCTTGTCCGGGGTGAGCACAGATACGCAGTATTTT. Residues: CASSLSGVSTDTQYF. This chain uses TRBV5-1 with TRBJ2-3, with D possibly TRBD2 on 5 matching bases. The V end was cut by 1 base, the J end by 0 bases, with 9 bases between. CDR1 and CDR2 (germline): SGHRS, YFSETQ. The CDR3 contains 15 residues.

The genes are TRBV7-3 and TRBJ2-3, with TRBD1 identical over 8 bases. The CDR3 consists of 15 residues. V lost 8 bases, J lost 2 bases, and 9 bases stayed unmatched. The V gene's germline CDR1 is SGHTA and CDR2 FQGTGA. CDR3 in DNA: TGTGCCAGCTCCGCAGGGACAGGATCCACAGATACGCAGTATTTT. Amino acid sequence: CASSAGTGSTDTQYF. The full variable domain, rest sourced from reference TRBV7-3 and TRBJ2-3, is GAGVSQTPSNKVTEKGKYVELRCDPISGHTALYWYRQSLGQGPEFLIYFQGTGAADDSGLPNDRFFAVRPEGSVSTLKIQRTERGDSAVYLCASSAGTGSTDTQYFGPGTRLTVL.

This chain joins TRBV7-9 and TRBJ2-1; 7 bases line up with TRBD2. J lost 5 bases, V lost 6 bases, and 7 bases had no gene match. CDR1 and CDR2 from the germline V gene are SEHNR and FQNEAQ (reference sequence). The CDR3 loop spans 14 amino acids. The CDR3 is CASRDTSVNNEQFF. In DNA, the CDR3 is TGTGCCAGCAGAGATACTAGCGTCAACAATGAGCAGTTCTTC.

The chain combines TRBV7-3 with TRBJ2-4, with 8 bases matching TRBD2. After removal of 5 bases from V and 9 bases from J, the junction contained 18 bases not matched to a gene. The CDR3 is 17 amino acids. CDR1 is SGHTA, CDR2 FQGTGA, per germline. This CDR3 is CASSQTGGLGRKAIQYF. The CDR3 region has the DNA TGTGCCAGCAGCCAGACGGGGGGGCTGGGGCGGAAGGCCATTCAGTACTTC.